Listed below are T cell receptor beta chains from one sample, sequenced in a study of control samples from healthy donors and cancer patients. Libraries were prepared by immunoSEQ multiplex PCR; TCRdb keeps only in-frame clonotypes and omits some of them. The sample lists approximately 170,000 clones, around 91% occurring once. Material for sequencing was blood. The source is a woman aged 45 to 65 in good health. Both conserved end residues are part of each CDR3. D genes are given only for firm matches. Where a row states a size, it is once, few, many or the class of an expanded clone; other rows omit it.

V	J	D	size	CDR3	DNA
TRBV3-1/TRBV3-2	TRBJ2-3	.	.	CASSPSRISGDTQYF	TGTGCCAGCAGCCCCTCGAGAATCTCCGGAGATACGCAGTATTTT
TRBV6-5	TRBJ1-6	.	.	CASRQGGNSPLHF	TGTGCCAGCAGACAGGGCGGTAATTCACCCCTCCACTTT
TRBV3-1/TRBV3-2	TRBJ1-1	.	.	CASSQDLAEAFF	TGTGCCAGCAGCCAAGACCTCGCTGAAGCTTTCTTT
TRBV28	TRBJ1-2	TRBD1	.	CASRTGQGALGYTF	TGTGCCAGCAGGACAGGACAGGGGGCGCTTGGCTACACCTTC
TRBV9	TRBJ1-2	.	once	CASSVSDAYGYTF	TGTGCCAGCAGCGTGTCCGATGCCTATGGCTACACCTTC
TRBV7-2	TRBJ2-5	TRBD2	.	CASSLAGGQETQYF	TGTGCCAGCAGCTTAGCGGGGGGGCAAGAGACCCAGTACTTC
TRBV28	TRBJ1-2	.	once	CASSMTDTYGYTF	TGTGCCAGCAGTATGACAGACACCTATGGCTACACCTTC
TRBV2	TRBJ1-4	.	.	CATQPGEHEKLFF	TGTGCCACGCAACCGGGGGAACATGAAAAACTGTTTTTT
TRBV7-2	TRBJ2-7	TRBD1	.	CASSTRTGGYEQYF	TGTGCCAGCAGCACCCGGACAGGGGGCTACGAGCAGTACTTC
TRBV7-6	TRBJ2-7	TRBD1	few	CASSYQGANYEQYF	TGTGCCAGCAGCTATCAGGGGGCAAACTACGAGCAGTACTTC
TRBV6-4	TRBJ1-1	.	.	CASRIDSYRRAEAFF	TGTGCCAGCAGAATCGACAGCTACCGTCGCGCTGAAGCTTTCTTT